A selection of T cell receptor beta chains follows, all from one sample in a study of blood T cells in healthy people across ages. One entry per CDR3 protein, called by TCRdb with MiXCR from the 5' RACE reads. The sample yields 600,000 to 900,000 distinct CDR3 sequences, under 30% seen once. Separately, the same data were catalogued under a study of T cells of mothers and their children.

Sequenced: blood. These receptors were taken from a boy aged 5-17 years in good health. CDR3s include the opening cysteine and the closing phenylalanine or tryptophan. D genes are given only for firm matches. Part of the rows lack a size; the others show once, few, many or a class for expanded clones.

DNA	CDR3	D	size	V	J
TGTGCCAGCAGCCAAGATTTGGCAGGGGAGAACGAGCAGTACTTC	CASSQDLAGENEQYF	NA	NA	TRBV3-1	TRBJ2-7
TGCGCCAGCAGCACCCGATGGACTAGCGGGGGGCCGAGCTCCTACAATGAGCAGTTCTTC	CASSTRWTSGGPSSYNEQFF	TRBD2	few	TRBV5-1	TRBJ2-1
TGTGCCAGCAGTGAAAAGCGAGCCAGCACAGATACGCAGTATTTT	CASSEKRASTDTQYF	NA	few	TRBV2	TRBJ2-3
TGTGCCAGCAGTTCCCCTGGCCCGACAGGCCAAGAGACCCAGTACTTC	CASSSPGPTGQETQYF	NA	few	TRBV28	TRBJ2-5
TGCAGTGCTAGAAAAACAGGGGGCATAAACTACGAGCAGTACTTC	CSARKTGGINYEQYF	TRBD1	NA	TRBV20-1	TRBJ2-7
TGCAGCTCTAGCGGGGGACCCACAGATACGCAGTATTTT	CSSSGGPTDTQYF	TRBD2	few	TRBV29-1	TRBJ2-3
TGTGCCAGCAGCTTAGCGCAAGATCTAGGTCTAGCCAAAAACATTCAGTACTTC	CASSLAQDLGLAKNIQYF	NA	NA	TRBV7-2	TRBJ2-4
TGCAGTGCCGAGCGGGACACAGATACGCAGTATTTT	CSAERDTDTQYF	TRBD2	few	TRBV20-1	TRBJ2-3
TGCGCCAGCAGCCAAGAGAGCGGGGGGGCTCAGGAGACCCAGTACTTC	CASSQESGGAQETQYF	TRBD2	NA	TRBV4-1	TRBJ2-5
TGTGCCAGCAGCTCAACCGGGACAGGGGGCCCCGGGGAGCTGTTTTTT	CASSSTGTGGPGELFF	TRBD1	few	TRBV7-9	TRBJ2-2
TGTGCCACCAGTGATCCCCCGGGACAAATAGTTAACTATGGCAACACCTTC	CATSDPPGQIVNYGNTF	NA	few	TRBV24-1	TRBJ1-2
TGTGCCAGCAGCCAGGACAGGGCCTTCTCTGGAAACACCATATATTTT	CASSQDRAFSGNTIYF	TRBD1	few	TRBV5-5	TRBJ1-3